The present T cell receptor (beta chain) was sequenced within a study of OX40 agonist ivuxolimab in advanced cancers. On the study more broadly: Across the patients, intravenous ivuxolimab was delivered every 2 weeks at 0.01 to 10 mg/kg.

Looked up from germline, CDR1 is SNHLY and CDR2 is FYNNEI. Trimming took 6 bases from V and 4 from J, leaving 22 bases between them. This CDR3 is 17 amino acids long. Clones were sequenced by immunoSEQ multiplex PCR, and TCRdb holds only the in-frame ones, with some missing. The sample includes just under 75,000 clones, roughly nine tenths of them seen just once. This TCR derives from an adult with an advanced solid tumor such as melanoma, head and neck, liver or kidney cancer. The sequences come from CD4+ or CD8+ T cells sorted from blood, collected in a trial of the OX40 agonist ivuxolimab. The chain combines TRBV2 with TRBJ1-3; a possible D gene is TRBD1 (6 bases). In nucleotides, the CDR3 is TGTGCCAGCAGACGGGAGACTCCAGGGGCTATAGGAAACACCATATATTTT. This sequence encodes CASRRETPGAIGNTIYF.